This passage covers 8 T cell receptor beta chains from one sample sequenced in a study of OX40 agonist ivuxolimab in advanced cancers. Clones were sequenced by immunoSEQ multiplex PCR, and TCRdb holds only the in-frame ones, with some missing. This sample has approximately 110,000 clones, with approximately 90% found just once. Sequenced here: CD4+ or CD8+ T cells sorted from blood, sampled in a trial of the OX40 agonist ivuxolimab. These receptor sequences come from an adult with an advanced solid tumor such as melanoma, head and neck, liver or kidney cancer.

The chain carries TRBV12-5 and TRBJ2-5; no firm D call. The CDR3 length is 14 residues. The germline V and J ends were trimmed by 1 base and 4 bases, with 10 bases remaining between them. CDR1 and CDR2 from the germline V gene are LGHNT and FRNRAP. CDR3 region: CASGLGDTRETQYF. CDR3 coding DNA: TGTGCTAGTGGTTTGGGCGACACTCGAGAGACCCAGTACTTC.

The gene calls are TRBV13 and TRBJ1-1, with a weak D call TRBD1 (6 bases). The germline gives CDR1 PRHDT, CDR2 FYEKMQ (reference sequence). V was clipped by 4 bases and J by 1 base, with 10 bases between them. The CDR3 is made up of 14 amino acids. Here the CDR3 reads CASSSQGRNTEAFF. The CDR3 region has the DNA TGTGCCAGCAGCTCCCAGGGGAGGAACACTGAAGCTTTCTTT.

Here the CDR3 DNA reads TGTGCCAGCAGTCTCCCGGGACTAGCGGGAGACCCTGATGCCACTAGCACAGATACGCAGTATTTT. Translation: CASSLPGLAGDPDATSTDTQYF. The chain carries TRBV28 and TRBJ2-3; 14 nucleotides align to TRBD2. CDR3 length: 22 residues. Germline CDR1 is MDHEN and CDR2 is SYDVKM. J gave up 0 bases and V 5 bases, and 19 bases lay outside the gene matches.

V gene TRBV2 combines with J gene TRBJ2-7, with 9 bases that match TRBD1. This CDR3 has 14 residues. Germline CDR1 and CDR2: SNHLY and FYNNEI. V was pared by 5 bases and J by 3 bases, with 5 bases of the junction left unmatched. CDR3 sequence reads: CASSPGTGHYEQYF. In DNA form, the CDR3 reads TGTGCCAGCAGTCCCGGGACAGGGCACTACGAGCAGTACTTC.

The chain uses TRBV10-3 and TRBJ2-7; tentative D call: TRBD1 (5 bases). Germline V gives CDR1 ENHRY, CDR2 SYGVKD. CDR3 length equals 15 residues. The ends were cut back, 6 bases at V and 2 bases at J, with 17 bases in the middle. The CDR3: CAIRQQAGPTYEQYF. Written as DNA, the CDR3 is TGTGCCATCAGGCAGCAGGCAGGGCCGACCTACGAGCAGTACTTC.

This clone was recorded only once. V and J are TRBV2 and TRBJ1-3; perhaps TRBD1 as D (5 bases). V shed 2 bases and J shed 4 bases, with 15 bases lying between them. Per germline, CDR1 SNHLY and CDR2 FYNNEI. CDR3 size: 16 residues. The CDR3, as DNA: TGTGCCAGCAGTGAAAGCAGGGCATTGAGCGGAAACACCATATATTTT. Translated, it gives CASSESRALSGNTIYF.

The genes are TRBV5-1 and TRBJ1-2; 9 bases match TRBD1. The CDR3 totals 13 residues. CDR1 is SGHRS, CDR2 YFSETQ, per germline. The J segment lost 6 bases and the V segment lost 4 bases, leaving 4 bases of the junction unmatched. The CDR3, as DNA: TGCGCCAGCAGCCCTGGGACAGGGAATGGCTACACCTTC. Translated, it gives CASSPGTGNGYTF.

The chain employs TRBV9 and TRBJ2-7; 7 nucleotides match TRBD1. Germline V gives CDR1 SGDLS, CDR2 YYNGEE. The CDR3 runs 14 residues. V was pared by 3 bases and J by 5 bases, with 8 bases of the junction left unmatched. The CDR3 DNA reads TGTGCCAGCAGCGGCCTCGGAACAGGGGACGAGCAGTACTTC. This encodes CASSGLGTGDEQYF.